This TCR beta chain appears in the sequencing data of a study of blood T cell repertoires in COVID-19. Study as a whole: Samples came from the United States, Italy and Spain, spanning acute and convalescent COVID-19. Sources were T cells, B-cell-depleted T cells, or PBMCs; the material itself was cDNA or gDNA.

J gave up 6 bases and V 0 bases, and 7 bases lay outside the gene matches. CDR3 size: 16 residues. CDR1 and CDR2 (germline): GTSNPN, SVGIG (reference sequence). As handled by the study authors: The assay estimated nucleated cells by amplifying reference gene primers. Clones were sequenced by immunoSEQ multiplex PCR, and TCRdb holds only the in-frame ones, with some missing. V and J calls and clone size come straight from that table; D and trimming were deduced from the DNA. The table lists 200,000 to 300,000 clones, more than 80% of them singletons. V usage is TRBV30 and J usage is TRBJ2-1, with 11 bases identical to TRBD2. The clonotype was recovered from a middle-aged woman with acute or convalescent COVID-19. The sample taken for sequencing was peripheral blood. In DNA, the CDR3 is TGTGCCTGGAGTGTATCTAGCGGGGGGATCGGCAATGAGCAGTTCTTC. Amino acids: CAWSVSSGGIGNEQFF.